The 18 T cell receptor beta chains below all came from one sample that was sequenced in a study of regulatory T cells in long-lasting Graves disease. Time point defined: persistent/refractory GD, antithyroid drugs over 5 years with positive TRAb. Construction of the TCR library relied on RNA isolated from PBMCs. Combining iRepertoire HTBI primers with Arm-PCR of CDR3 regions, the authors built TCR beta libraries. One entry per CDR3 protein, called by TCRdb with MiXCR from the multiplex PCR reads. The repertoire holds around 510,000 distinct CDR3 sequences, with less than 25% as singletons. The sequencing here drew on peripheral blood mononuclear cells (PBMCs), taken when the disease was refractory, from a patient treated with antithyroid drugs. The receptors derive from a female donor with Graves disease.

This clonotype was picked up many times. The CDR3 reads CASREGSEYGYTF. The CDR3 coding sequence is TGTGCCAGCAGAGAAGGATCCGAATATGGCTACACCTTC. The rearrangement uses TRBV28 and TRBJ1-2; D is unresolved. Germline loops: CDR1 MDHEN, CDR2 SYDVKM. This CDR3 has 13 residues. V shed 6 bases and J shed 5 bases, with 13 bases lying between them.

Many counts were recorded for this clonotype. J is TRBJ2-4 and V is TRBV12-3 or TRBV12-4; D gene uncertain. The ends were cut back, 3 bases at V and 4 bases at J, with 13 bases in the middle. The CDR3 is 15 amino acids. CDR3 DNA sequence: TGTGCCAGCAGTTTGATGGGGTTAGAAAAAAACATTCAGTACTTC. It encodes CASSLMGLEKNIQYF.

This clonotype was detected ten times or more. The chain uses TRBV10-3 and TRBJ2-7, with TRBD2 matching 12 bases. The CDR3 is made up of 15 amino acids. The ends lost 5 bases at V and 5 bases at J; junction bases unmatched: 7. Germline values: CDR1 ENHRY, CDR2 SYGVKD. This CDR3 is CAISSTTSGGDEQYF. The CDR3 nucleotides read TGTGCCATCAGTAGCACGACTAGCGGGGGAGACGAGCAGTACTTC.

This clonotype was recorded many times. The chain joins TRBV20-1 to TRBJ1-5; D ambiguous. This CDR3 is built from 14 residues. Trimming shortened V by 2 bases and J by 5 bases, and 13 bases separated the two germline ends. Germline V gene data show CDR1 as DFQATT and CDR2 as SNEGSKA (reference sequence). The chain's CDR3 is CSARSRMADQPQHF. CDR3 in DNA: TGCAGTGCTAGAAGTCGCATGGCGGATCAGCCCCAGCATTTT.

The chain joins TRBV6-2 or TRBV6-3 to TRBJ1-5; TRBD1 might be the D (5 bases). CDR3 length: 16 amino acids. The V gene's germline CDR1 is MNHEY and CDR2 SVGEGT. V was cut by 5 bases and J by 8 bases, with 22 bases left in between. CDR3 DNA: TGTGCCAGCAGTCTAGCCTCCCCCCGGGGGGTTAAGCCCCAGCATTTT. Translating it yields CASSLASPRGVKPQHF.

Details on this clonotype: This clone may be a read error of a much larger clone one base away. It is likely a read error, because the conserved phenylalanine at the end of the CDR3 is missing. In nucleotides, the CDR3 is TGTGCCAGCAGTGTCACAGGGACAGGACAAGAGACCCAGTACCTC. Translated: CASSVTGTGQETQYL. The rearrangement joins TRBV6-1 to TRBJ2-5; 8 nucleotides line up with TRBD1. The CDR3 is 15 amino acids. V was pared by 4 bases and J by 2 bases, with 6 bases of the junction left unmatched. Germline CDR1 reads MNHNS; CDR2 reads SASEGT.

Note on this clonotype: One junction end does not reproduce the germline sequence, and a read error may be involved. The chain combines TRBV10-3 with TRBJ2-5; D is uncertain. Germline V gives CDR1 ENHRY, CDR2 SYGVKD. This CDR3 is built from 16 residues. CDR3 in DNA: TGTGCCATCAGCACCCCGATCTTCGGGCTCCAAGAGACCCAATACTTC. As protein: CAISTPIFGLQETQYF.

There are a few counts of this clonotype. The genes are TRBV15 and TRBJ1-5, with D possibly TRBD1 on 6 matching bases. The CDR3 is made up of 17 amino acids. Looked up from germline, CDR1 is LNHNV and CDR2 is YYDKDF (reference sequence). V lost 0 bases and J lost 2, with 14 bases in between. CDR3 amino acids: CATSRDKQGGGNQPQHF. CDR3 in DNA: TGTGCCACCAGCAGAGATAAACAGGGTGGGGGCAATCAGCCCCAGCATTTT.

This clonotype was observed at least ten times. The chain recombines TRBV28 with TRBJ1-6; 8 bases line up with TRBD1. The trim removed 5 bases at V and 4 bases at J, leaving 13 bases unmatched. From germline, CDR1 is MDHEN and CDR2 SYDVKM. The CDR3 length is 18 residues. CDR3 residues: CASSPRLTGALYNSPLHF. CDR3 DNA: TGTGCCAGCAGTCCACGTTTGACAGGGGCGCTTTATAATTCACCCCTCCACTTT.

CDR3 DNA sequence: TGTGCCAGCAGCTTTCCACAGGGGGCAGAGACCCAGTACTTC. As protein: CASSFPQGAETQYF. J is TRBJ2-5 and V is TRBV5-6; the match to TRBD1 covers 9 bases. Germline-derived CDR1 and CDR2 are SGHDT and YYEEEE. After removal of 2 bases from V and 4 bases from J, the junction contained 3 bases not matched to a gene. The CDR3 is made up of 14 amino acids.

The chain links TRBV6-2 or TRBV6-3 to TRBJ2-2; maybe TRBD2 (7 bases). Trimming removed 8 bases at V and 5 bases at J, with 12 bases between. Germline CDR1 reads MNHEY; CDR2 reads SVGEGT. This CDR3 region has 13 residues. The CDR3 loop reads CASLGGGTGELFF. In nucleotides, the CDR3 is TGTGCCAGCTTAGGGGGAGGGACCGGGGAGCTGTTTTTT.

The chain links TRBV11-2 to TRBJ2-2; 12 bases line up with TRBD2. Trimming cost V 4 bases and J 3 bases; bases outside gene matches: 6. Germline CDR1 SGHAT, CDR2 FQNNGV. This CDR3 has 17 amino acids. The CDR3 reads CASSSRLAGVYTGELFF. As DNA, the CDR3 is TGTGCCAGCAGCTCTAGACTAGCGGGAGTCTACACCGGGGAGCTGTTTTTT. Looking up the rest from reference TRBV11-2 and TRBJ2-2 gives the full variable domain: EAGVAQSPRYKIIEKRQSVAFWCNPISGHATLYWYQQILGQGPKLLIQFQNNGVVDDSQLPKDRFSAERLKGVDSTLKIQPAKLEDSAVYLCASSSRLAGVYTGELFFGEGSRLTVL.

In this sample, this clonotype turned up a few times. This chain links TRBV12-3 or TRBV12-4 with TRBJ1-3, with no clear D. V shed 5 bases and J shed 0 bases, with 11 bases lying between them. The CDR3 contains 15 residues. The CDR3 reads CASSTFLPSGNTIYF. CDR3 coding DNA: TGTGCCAGCAGTACTTTCCTCCCCTCTGGAAACACCATATATTTT.

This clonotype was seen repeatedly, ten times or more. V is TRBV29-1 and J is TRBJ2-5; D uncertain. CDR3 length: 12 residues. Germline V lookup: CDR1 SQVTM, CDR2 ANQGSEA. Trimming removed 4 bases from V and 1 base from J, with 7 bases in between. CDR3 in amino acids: CSVVPGQETQYF. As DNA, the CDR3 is TGCAGCGTTGTTCCGGGCCAAGAGACCCAGTACTTC.

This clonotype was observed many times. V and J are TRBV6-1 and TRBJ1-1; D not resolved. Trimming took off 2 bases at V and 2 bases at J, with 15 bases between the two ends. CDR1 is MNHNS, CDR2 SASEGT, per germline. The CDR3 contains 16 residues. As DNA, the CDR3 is TGTGCCAGCAGTGAATGGGTCGGGCGGGCTAACACTGAAGCTTTCTTT. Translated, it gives CASSEWVGRANTEAFF.

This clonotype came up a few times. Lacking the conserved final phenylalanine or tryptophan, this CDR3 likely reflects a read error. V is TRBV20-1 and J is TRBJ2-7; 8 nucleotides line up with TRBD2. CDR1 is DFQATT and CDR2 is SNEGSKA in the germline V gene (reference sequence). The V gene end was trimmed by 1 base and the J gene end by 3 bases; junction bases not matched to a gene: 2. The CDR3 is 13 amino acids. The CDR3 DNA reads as TGCAGTGCTAGAGCGGGGGGGCGCTACGAGCAGTACCTC. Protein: CSARAGGRYEQYL.

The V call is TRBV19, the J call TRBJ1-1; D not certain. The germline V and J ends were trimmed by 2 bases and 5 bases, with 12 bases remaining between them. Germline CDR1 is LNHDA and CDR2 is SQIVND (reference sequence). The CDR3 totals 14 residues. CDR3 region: CASSILTGSTEAFF. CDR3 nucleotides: TGTGCCAGTAGTATATTGACGGGGAGTACTGAAGCTTTCTTT.

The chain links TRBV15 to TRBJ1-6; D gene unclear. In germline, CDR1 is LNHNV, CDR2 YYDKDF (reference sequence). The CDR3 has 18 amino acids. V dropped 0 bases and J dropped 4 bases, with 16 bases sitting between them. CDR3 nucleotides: TGTGCCACCAGCAGAGAGCTAGACAAGGGATTTTATAATTCACCCCTCCACTTT. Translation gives CATSRELDKGFYNSPLHF. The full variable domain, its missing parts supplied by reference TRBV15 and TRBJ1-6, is DAMVIQNPRYQVTQFGKPVTLSCSQTLNHNVMYWYQQKSSQAPKLLFHYYDKDFNNEADTPDNFQSRRPNTSFCFLDIRSPGLGDTAMYLCATSRELDKGFYNSPLHFGNGTRLTVT.